This TCR beta chain comes out of a study of T-cell memory formation after mild COVID-19. With 0 bases clipped from V and 1 base from J, the junction kept 4 bases outside the gene matches. CDR3 length: 18 residues. CDR1 and CDR2 (germline): LGHNA, YSLEER. TCRdb called the 5' RACE reads again in MiXCR, with one record for every CDR3 protein. Of hundreds of thousands of distinct CDR3 sequences listed, approximately 15% are singletons. Study findings and constraints: CM and EM subsets held most contracting CD4+ clones; EMRA held CD8+ ones.

In this sample, this clonotype turned up a few times. The antigen is unknown. The sample consisted of PBMCs or a T cell subset sorted from them (not recorded which). This TCR derives from a man younger than 30 who had mild COVID-19 (a few samples of this study predate the infection). Cell type and time point are not known. This chain uses TRBV4-3 with TRBJ2-3, with 13 bases that match TRBD2. Written as DNA, the CDR3 is TGCGCCAGCAGCCAAGATAGGGGGACTAGCGGGGGCACAGATACGCAGTATTTT. Translation: CASSQDRGTSGGTDTQYF.